Listed here are 24 T cell receptor beta chains from one sample, sequenced in a study of T-cell memory formation after mild COVID-19 (dated by TCRdb to the early 2020s). The library was produced with 5' RACE. Sequencing took place on an Illumina NovaSeq 6000. Through fastp at Q25 and MiXCR, TCRdb rebuilt clones from the public reads, retaining in-frame beta chains. Merged by CDR3 protein, the rows form single entries marked with the most common genes and DNA. Recorded for this sample are about 320,000 distinct CDR3 sequences; over 11% of them occurred a single time. Jointly, the top ten make up over 20% of the sample. Source material: PBMCs or a T cell subset sorted from them (not recorded which). These receptors all come from a man between 18 and 29 years old who had mild COVID-19 (a few samples of this study predate the infection). The sample titles of this study are shuffled in the database, so cell type and time point are left out; the donor was told from shared clones.

This clonotype was picked up a small number of times. The chain has TRBV7-9 and TRBJ2-5; 11 bases agree with TRBD2. Per the germline V gene, CDR1 is SEHNR and CDR2 is FQNEAQ (reference sequence). J was trimmed by 2 bases and V by 1 base; bases with no gene match: 6. This CDR3 spans 17 amino acids. The CDR3 protein is CASSLELAGALQETQYF. Here the CDR3 DNA reads TGTGCCAGCAGCTTAGAACTAGCGGGGGCCTTACAAGAGACCCAGTACTTC.

This clonotype was counted between two and nine times. The V call is TRBV10-3, the J call TRBJ2-3; D is uncertain. The germline CDR1 and CDR2 sequences are ENHRY and SYGVKD. CDR3 length: 16 residues. V was cut by 3 bases and J by 2 bases, with 15 bases left in between. The CDR3 nucleotides read TGTGCCATCAGTGATACGACTCAAACAAACACAGATACGCAGTATTTT. Its protein is CAISDTTQTNTDTQYF.

This clonotype has ten or more counts. The rearrangement joins TRBV5-1 to TRBJ2-7; D is perhaps TRBD1 (6 bases). Trimming took off 4 bases at V and 5 bases at J, with 10 bases between the two ends. The V gene's germline CDR1 is SGHRS and CDR2 YFSETQ. The CDR3 has 12 amino acids. As DNA, the CDR3 is TGCGCCAGCAGCCTCAGGACAGACGAGCAGTACTTC. Translated, it gives CASSLRTDEQYF.

This clonotype has just a few counts. The J gene is TRBJ1-1, the V gene TRBV6-5; D ambiguous. V was clipped by 6 bases and J by 2 bases, with 13 bases between them. Germline values: CDR1 MNHEY, CDR2 SVGAGI. CDR3 length: 14 amino acids. In DNA, the CDR3 is TGTGCCAGCAGCGCCCAGGACGGAAACACTGAAGCTTTCTTT. It encodes CASSAQDGNTEAFF.

This clonotype has only a few counts. This chain links TRBV29-1 with TRBJ2-1; D unresolved. The CDR3 extends over 12 amino acids. V shed 0 bases and J shed 10 bases, with 10 bases lying between them. CDR1 and CDR2 from the germline V gene are SQVTM and ANQGSEA. The CDR3 is CSVEDLSTEQFF. The CDR3 DNA sequence: TGCAGCGTTGAAGATCTGTCCACCGAGCAGTTCTTC.

The chain links TRBV7-9 to TRBJ2-3, with D perhaps matching TRBD2 (6 bases). Germline values: CDR1 SEHNR, CDR2 FQNEAQ (reference sequence). The V and J ends lost 3 bases and 3 bases respectively, with 10 bases between them. The CDR3 length is 14 residues. This CDR3 reads CASSFPAGTDTQYF. CDR3 nucleotides: TGTGCCAGCAGCTTTCCGGCGGGGACAGATACGCAGTATTTT.

The sample holds many counts of this clonotype. The chain couples TRBV7-9 to TRBJ2-2, with TRBD2 matching 8 bases. Germline V CDR1 and CDR2: SEHNR, FQNEAQ (reference sequence). The V segment lost 0 bases and the J segment 1 base; nucleotides outside the gene matches: 10. The CDR3 covers 19 residues. The DNA for the CDR3 is TGTGCCAGCAGCTTAGCGGCGGTGGTAGCGGGACTGAACACCGGGGAGCTGTTTTTT. Translated, it gives CASSLAAVVAGLNTGELFF.

The rearrangement links TRBV4-3 to TRBJ2-6; no definite D call. Germline V gives CDR1 LGHNA, CDR2 YSLEER. This CDR3 is 16 amino acids long. Trimming removed 0 bases from V and 2 bases from J, with 8 bases in between. The CDR3 protein is CASSQDLMTGANVLTF. CDR3 in DNA: TGCGCCAGCAGCCAAGATCTGATGACTGGGGCCAACGTCCTGACTTTC.

The V call is TRBV12-3 or TRBV12-4, the J call TRBJ1-5; possible D gene TRBD1, 5 bases. V was pared by 4 bases and J by 0 bases, with 10 bases between. The CDR3 spans 15 residues. CDR3 DNA: TGTGCCAGCAGTTCCGGGGCATATAGCAATCAGCCCCAGCATTTT. Translating it yields CASSSGAYSNQPQHF.

The rearrangement uses TRBV12-3 or TRBV12-4 and TRBJ2-1; TRBD2 aligns across 10 bases. Trimming took 5 bases from V and 4 from J; bases not matched to a gene: 5. The CDR3 covers 15 residues. CDR3 nucleotide sequence: TGTGCCAGCAGTCGAACTAGCGGGGATTACAATGAGCAGTTCTTC. Translation: CASSRTSGDYNEQFF.

The genes are TRBV7-2 and TRBJ2-3, with D perhaps being TRBD1 or TRBD2 (5 bases each). Trimming removed 1 base from V and 6 bases from J, with 11 bases in between. CDR1 SGHTA and CDR2 FQGNSA come from the germline V gene. This CDR3 is 14 amino acids long. For the CDR3, the DNA is TGTGCCAGCAGCTTAGTTTTGGGGGAGGATACGCAGTATTTT. This sequence encodes CASSLVLGEDTQYF.

This clonotype was counted only a few times. This rearrangement joins TRBV9 to TRBJ2-5, with 12 bases that match TRBD1. Germline lookup yields CDR1 SGDLS and CDR2 YYNGEE. The trim removed 3 bases at V and 4 bases at J, leaving 13 bases unmatched. This CDR3 spans 18 amino acids. The CDR3 region is CASSGGEGDRGRLETQYF. The CDR3 DNA is TGTGCCAGCAGCGGTGGGGAGGGGGACAGGGGGCGCTTAGAGACCCAGTACTTC.

This clonotype showed up many times. This rearrangement joins TRBV6-6 to TRBJ2-2; possibly TRBD2 for D (6 bases). V lost 0 bases and J 1 base, leaving 9 bases between the germline ends. Germline V gene sequence: CDR1 MNHNY, CDR2 SVGAGI (reference sequence). The CDR3 is made up of 16 amino acids. CDR3 in DNA: TGTGCCAGCAGTTACTCGCGGGGCGGGAACACCGGGGAGCTGTTTTTT. Translated, it gives CASSYSRGGNTGELFF.

The chain has TRBV20-1 and TRBJ1-2, with D unresolved. The CDR3 consists of 14 residues. V gave up 2 bases and J gave up 7 bases, with 17 bases separating them. CDR1 is DFQATT, CDR2 SNEGSKA, per germline (reference sequence). The CDR3 DNA reads as TGCAGTGCTAGATCCCGTAAGGATCCAGCTGGCTACACCTTC. This translates into CSARSRKDPAGYTF.

This clonotype has a handful of counts. V and J are TRBV5-1 and TRBJ1-1, with no clear D. V lost 5 bases, J lost 4 bases, and 6 bases lay in between. Germline CDR1 and CDR2: SGHRS and YFSETQ. The CDR3 consists of 11 residues. CDR3 amino acids: CASRAGTEAFF. DNA for the CDR3: TGCGCCAGCAGGGCGGGCACTGAAGCTTTCTTT.

This clonotype was observed a few times. The chain carries TRBV7-2 and TRBJ1-1, with 7 positions matching TRBD1. Germline V gene data show CDR1 as SGHTA and CDR2 as FQGNSA. The V segment lost 3 bases and the J segment 2 bases; nucleotides outside the gene matches: 9. This CDR3 is built from 16 residues. CDR3 nucleotide sequence: TGTGCCAGCAGCTTCCCGGGACAGCTAAGCAACACTGAAGCTTTCTTT. This encodes CASSFPGQLSNTEAFF.

This clonotype was counted a few times. This chain links TRBV10-2 with TRBJ1-3, with D unclear. Germline CDR1 and CDR2: WSHSY and SAAADI. The CDR3 is made up of 13 amino acids. V was trimmed by 8 bases and J by 1 base, leaving 9 bases between them. CDR3 in amino acids: CASLPPSGNTIYF. The CDR3 coding sequence is TGCGCCAGCCTACCGCCATCTGGAAACACCATATATTTT.

The rearrangement joins TRBV4-1 to TRBJ2-3, with D tentatively TRBD2 (5 bases). Trimming removed 0 bases at V and 0 bases at J, with 13 bases between. The germline CDR1 and CDR2 sequences are MGHRA and YSYEKL. The CDR3 loop spans 17 amino acids. CDR3 residues: CASSQDPVTTSTDTQYF. DNA for the CDR3: TGCGCCAGCAGCCAAGATCCCGTGACTACTAGCACAGATACGCAGTATTTT.

This clonotype appeared a few times. The chain carries TRBV12-3 or TRBV12-4 and TRBJ2-2; D is unresolved. This CDR3 contains 12 residues. V was pared by 5 bases and J by 8 bases, with 9 bases between. The DNA for the CDR3 is TGTGCCAGCAGTAAAGAGACAGGGGAGCTGTTTTTT. Residues: CASSKETGELFF.

The chain combines TRBV12-3 or TRBV12-4 with TRBJ2-7; either TRBD1 or TRBD2 may supply D (5 bases each). This CDR3 comprises 12 residues. The CDR3 here is CASSYSSGPLSV. The CDR3 bases are TGTGCCAGCAGTTACAGCTCGGGGCCTCTATCCGTC.

As for this clonotype: This may be a read error, as it is one base from a much larger clone. V usage is TRBV7-2 and J usage is TRBJ2-3, with 7 positions matching TRBD2. The V gene end was trimmed by 11 bases and the J gene end by 1 base; junction bases not matched to a gene: 9. Germline CDR1 and CDR2: SGHTA and FQGNSA. The CDR3 consists of 14 residues. The CDR3: CASKSGVGTDTQYF. As DNA, the CDR3 is TGTGCCTCCAAGAGCGGGGTTGGCACAGATACGCAGTATTTT.

V is TRBV4-3 and J is TRBJ2-3; 9 bases are a match to TRBD2. Trimming removed 2 bases from V and 5 bases from J; junction bases left unmatched: 14. Germline CDR1 is LGHNA and CDR2 is YSLEER. The CDR3 contains 18 residues. The CDR3 loop reads CASSQTLPGLADLDTQYF. The CDR3 nucleotides read TGCGCCAGCAGCCAAACGCTTCCGGGACTAGCCGATCTAGATACGCAGTATTTT.

This chain links TRBV9 with TRBJ2-1; D remains ambiguous. CDR3 length equals 14 residues. The germline V gene has CDR1 SGDLS and CDR2 YYNGEE. Trimming took off 1 base at V and 8 bases at J, with 13 bases between the two ends. CDR3 in amino acids: CASSVFGKGDEQFF. Here the CDR3 DNA reads TGTGCCAGCAGCGTATTTGGGAAGGGTGATGAGCAGTTCTTC.

This clonotype was observed many times. V usage is TRBV7-2 and J usage is TRBJ2-5; the match to TRBD2 covers 10 bases. The length of the CDR3 is 16 residues. Germline V lookup: CDR1 SGHTA, CDR2 FQGNSA. Trimming at V came to 5 bases and at J to 1 base, leaving 7 bases not matched to a gene. The CDR3 coding sequence is TGTGCCAGCAGCGGTCTGAGCGGGGGGGCCCAAGAGACCCAGTACTTC. It yields the protein CASSGLSGGAQETQYF.